This T cell receptor (beta chain) was captured in a study of beta chain features in type 1 diabetes. Study-level findings and limits: Significant though moderate, a shortening of TCRB CDR3s appeared in all four CD4+ subsets of Type 1 diabetes patients. Insertion counts at VDJ junctions were lower in type 1 diabetes patients, who also showed more deletions there.

On this clone itself: Antigen unknown.

Every isolated RNA sample was fully reverse transcribed, so sequencing captured expressed TCRB transcripts. Clones were read by immunoSEQ multiplex PCR, and TCRdb kept only the in-frame ones, dropping some. This table holds about 120,000 clones, 16% found once. This clonotype was obtained from a man in his thirties or forties with type 1 diabetes. The specimen was central memory CD4+ T cells from blood.

In DNA, the CDR3 is TGCGCCAGCAGCTCCAACAACTTAGCGGGGGCCTGGGATGAGCAGTTCTTC. It translates to CASSSNNLAGAWDEQFF. This chain links TRBV5-1 with TRBJ2-1; 9 bases are a match to TRBD2. Trimming cost V 3 bases and J 8 bases; bases outside gene matches: 15. Germline V CDR1 and CDR2: SGHRS, YFSETQ. The length of the CDR3 is 17 residues.